The clone carrying this T cell receptor beta chain was observed many times. What it recognizes is unknown. The people who gave samples were healthy Caucasians from Russia, aged about 6 to 100. PBMCs were isolated at a quantity of at least 6 million per sample. The data were obtained in a study of blood T cells in healthy people across ages. This CDR3 region has 15 residues. The germline CDR1 and CDR2 sequences are SGHDT and YYEEEE. The V and J ends lost 2 bases and 4 bases respectively, with 16 bases between them. The use of a sample-barcoded 5' primer and a J-beta primer mix characterized a second PCR of about 7 to 12 cycles. Each cDNA molecule, via a template-switch adaptor with 12 random nucleotides, was tagged. TCRdb reprocessed the 5' RACE reads with MiXCR, giving one entry per CDR3 protein. This table has roughly 800,000 distinct CDR3 sequences, 55% to 75% appearing once. Study observations and caveats: Fewer expanded clones and more diversity marked long-lived versus aged donors.

This clonotype originated in a man aged 25 to 45 in good health. The chain has TRBV5-6 and TRBJ2-7; possibly TRBD2 for D (5 bases). The sequenced sample consisted of blood. The CDR3 spells CASSFSAQAGYEQYF. In DNA, the CDR3 is TGTGCCAGCAGCTTTTCCGCCCAGGCGGGTTACGAGCAGTACTTC.